This T cell receptor beta chain was obtained from a study of blood T cell repertoires in COVID-19. Sequencing used immunoSEQ multiplex PCR; TCRdb keeps in-frame clones, though not all of them. This sample yields 150,000 or so clones, of which around nine tenths are seen a single time; approximately 10% belongs to the top ten. The germline CDR1 and CDR2 sequences are SGDLS and YYNGEE. V lost 3 bases and J lost 4; bases outside the gene matches: 20. This CDR3 comprises 20 residues. V usage is TRBV9 and J usage is TRBJ2-3; 10 bases fit TRBD1. Sequenced input: peripheral blood. The source is a woman in her seventies with COVID-19, enrolled during active disease. The chain's CDR3 is CASSGDIRDRGIFRADTQYF. The CDR3 nucleotides read TGTGCCAGCAGCGGAGACATCCGGGACAGGGGTATTTTTCGGGCAGATACGCAGTATTTT. Complete variable domain (other parts from reference TRBV9 and TRBJ2-3): DSGVTQTPKHLITATGQRVTLRCSPRSGDLSVYWYQQSLDQGLQFLIQYYNGEERAKGNILERFSAQQFPDLHSELNLSSLELGDSALYFCASSGDIRDRGIFRADTQYFGPGTRLTVL.